This T cell receptor (beta chain) is from a study of blood T cell repertoires in COVID-19. Turning to the study itself: From T cells, B-cell-depleted T cells, or PBMCs came the material, which was cDNA or gDNA.

All enrollees were about 18 to 89 years old and from about 24 US areas. Cohort allocation depended upon clinical history that participants reported. Per the authors' pipeline: Nucleated cell number was recorded as an estimate derived from reference gene primer amplification. Sequenced by immunoSEQ multiplex PCR; TCRdb stores in-frame clones only, minus some. The DNA gave D and trimming, while V, J and clone size come from that table. The sample has around 380,000 clones; about 89% are singletons. The CDR3 runs 16 residues. Germline V lookup: CDR1 SGHVS, CDR2 FQNEAQ. J was trimmed by 1 base and V by 1 base; bases with no gene match: 1. This clone showed up just a few times.

V is TRBV7-8 and J is TRBJ2-7; 13 bases fit TRBD2. The sequencing input was PBMCs or T cells enriched from blood (not recorded which). The receptor was derived from a man aged 25 to 40 who had recovered from COVID-19. CDR3 residues: CASSLGTSGGSYEQYF. CDR3 nucleotide sequence: TGTGCCAGCAGCTTAGGGACTAGCGGGGGATCCTACGAGCAGTACTTC.